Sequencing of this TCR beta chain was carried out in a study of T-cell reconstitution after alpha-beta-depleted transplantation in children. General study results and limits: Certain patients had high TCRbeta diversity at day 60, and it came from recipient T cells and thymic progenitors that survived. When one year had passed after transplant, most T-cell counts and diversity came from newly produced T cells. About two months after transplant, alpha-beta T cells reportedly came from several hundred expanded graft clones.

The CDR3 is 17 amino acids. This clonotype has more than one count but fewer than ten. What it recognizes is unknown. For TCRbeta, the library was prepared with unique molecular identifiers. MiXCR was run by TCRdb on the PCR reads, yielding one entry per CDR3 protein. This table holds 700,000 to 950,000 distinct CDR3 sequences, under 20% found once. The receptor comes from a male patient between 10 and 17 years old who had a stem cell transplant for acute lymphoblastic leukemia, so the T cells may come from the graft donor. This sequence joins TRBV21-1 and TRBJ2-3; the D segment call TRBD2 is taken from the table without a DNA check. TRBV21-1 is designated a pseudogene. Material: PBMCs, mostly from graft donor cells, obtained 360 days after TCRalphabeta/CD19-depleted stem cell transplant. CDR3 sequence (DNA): TGTGCCACCCCGGGACTAGCGGGAGGACCCTTCACAGATACGCAGTATTTT. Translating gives CATPGLAGGPFTDTQYF.